A single sample is the source of the 5 T cell receptor beta chains below, sequenced in a study of T cell responses to AZD1222 COVID-19 vaccine. Libraries were prepared by immunoSEQ multiplex PCR; TCRdb keeps only in-frame clonotypes and omits some of them. This sample has some 81,000 clones, with around 84% found just once. The material was peripheral blood, obtained 28 days after the second AZD1222 dose. These receptors all come from an adult who received the AZD1222 COVID-19 vaccine.

CDR3 in amino acids: CATSRDFGSNQPQHF. DNA for the CDR3: TGTGCCACCAGCAGAGATTTTGGAAGCAATCAGCCCCAGCATTTT. The rearrangement uses TRBV15 and TRBJ1-5; D ambiguous. V was clipped by 0 bases and J by 1 base, with 7 bases between them. The CDR3 covers 15 residues. Germline V CDR1 and CDR2: LNHNV, YYDKDF (reference sequence).

The rearrangement joins TRBV30 to TRBJ1-1; D may be TRBD1 (5 bases). Trimming shortened V by 8 bases and J by 8 bases, and 18 bases separated the two germline ends. Germline V gives CDR1 GTSNPN, CDR2 SVGIG (reference sequence). CDR3 length: 12 amino acids. CDR3 sequence reads: CAAHPRDFEAFF. The CDR3 DNA follows: TGTGCCGCACACCCCCGGGACTTCGAAGCTTTCTTT.

This clone was counted between two and nine times. The chain uses TRBV11-1 and TRBJ1-1; TRBD1 might be the D (5 bases). CDR1 is SGHAT and CDR2 is FQDESV in the germline V gene (reference sequence). V lost 3 bases to trimming and J lost 5 bases, with 16 bases between them. The CDR3 covers 15 residues. The CDR3 reads CASSLRVIGGTEAFF. CDR3 nucleotides: TGTGCCAGCAGCTTGAGAGTTATTGGGGGGACTGAAGCTTTCTTT.

The J gene is TRBJ2-3, the V gene TRBV7-2, with D hard to call. The CDR3 loop spans 16 amino acids. With 5 bases removed from V and 0 bases from J, the gap between germline ends came to 15 bases. Per germline, CDR1 SGHTA and CDR2 FQGNSA. In DNA form, the CDR3 reads TGTGCCAGCAGCATCAACTTGGGGTCTAGCACAGATACGCAGTATTTT. Its translation is CASSINLGSSTDTQYF.

This chain joins TRBV6-5 and TRBJ1-3, with TRBD1 as a possible D gene (5 bases). The CDR3 runs to 15 residues. Germline lookup yields CDR1 MNHEY and CDR2 SVGAGI. Trimming removed 2 bases at V and 2 bases at J, with 10 bases between. CDR3 in DNA: TGTGCCAGCAGTTACAGCGCAGGGCCTGGAAACACCATATATTTT. It is translated as CASSYSAGPGNTIYF.